A single sample is the source of the 18 T cell receptor beta chains below, sequenced in a study of shared clonotypes between healthy human individuals. The data were produced by immunoSEQ multiplex PCR, yet TCRdb's version contains in-frame clones alone and is incomplete. The table lists 1.5 million to 2.5 million clones, over 85% of them singletons. Naive CD8 cells were CD45RO-negative, positively selected for CCR7, excluding terminally differentiated effector memory CD45RA+ cells. Source material: naive CD8+ T cells sorted from blood. Receptor source: a man aged 18 to 29 in good health.

The chain uses TRBV6-5 and TRBJ2-7; TRBD1 is a possible D gene (6 bases). Germline CDR1 is MNHEY and CDR2 is SVGAGI. V lost 2 bases to trimming and J lost 2 bases, with 10 bases between them. The CDR3 length is 14 residues. CDR3 protein: CASSYVDRPYEQYF. The CDR3 DNA reads as TGTGCCAGCAGTTACGTGGACAGACCCTACGAGCAGTACTTC.

On this clone itself: Within the sample, other DNA sequences also encode this same CDR3. The rearrangement uses TRBV7-9 and TRBJ2-7, with D hard to call. Germline CDR1 and CDR2: SEHNR and FQNEAQ (reference sequence). The CDR3 is made up of 12 amino acids. V lost 2 bases and J 4 bases, leaving 6 bases between the germline ends. CDR3 DNA: TGTGCCAGCAGCTTACACGGGTACGAGCAGTACTTC. Translation: CASSLHGYEQYF.

The rearrangement uses TRBV5-1 and TRBJ2-5; the D gene is possibly TRBD2 (6 bases). V was clipped by 6 bases and J by 0 bases, with 15 bases between them. CDR1 is SGHRS, CDR2 YFSETQ, per germline. This CDR3 region has 15 residues. CDR3 coding DNA: TGCGCCAGCAACCCCTCGGAGGGGAACCAAGAGACCCAGTACTTC. This sequence encodes CASNPSEGNQETQYF. The complete variable domain, with remaining parts taken from reference TRBV5-1 and TRBJ2-5, reads KAGVTQTPRYLIKTRGQQVTLSCSPISGHRSVSWYQQTPGQGLQFLFEYFSETQRNKGNFPGRFSGRQFSNSRSEMNVSTLELGDSALYLCASNPSEGNQETQYFGPGTRLLVL.

This chain uses TRBV12-5 with TRBJ1-5; the D is unclear. V was pared by 3 bases and J by 3 bases, with 9 bases between. CDR1 and CDR2 (germline): LGHNT, FRNRAP. CDR3 length: 14 amino acids. CDR3 amino acids: CASGLLANNQPQHF. In DNA, the CDR3 is TGTGCTAGTGGTTTATTGGCTAACAATCAGCCCCAGCATTTT. Full variable domain (outside the CDR3, taken from reference TRBV12-5 and TRBJ1-5): DARVTQTPRHKVTEMGQEVTMRCQPILGHNTVFWYRQTMMQGLELLAYFRNRAPLDDSGMPKDRFSAEMPDATLATLKIQPSEPRDSAVYFCASGLLANNQPQHFGDGTRLSIL.

The CDR3 DNA follows: TGTGCCAGCAGACATAGAGGAGATACGCAGTATTTT. It translates to CASRHRGDTQYF. The chain is built from TRBV7-9 and TRBJ2-3; D ambiguous. The germline V and J ends were trimmed by 6 bases and 5 bases, with 9 bases remaining between them. The CDR3 consists of 12 residues. Germline-derived CDR1 and CDR2 are SEHNR and FQNEAQ (reference sequence).

The genes are TRBV30 and TRBJ1-2; a weak D match, TRBD1 (6 bases). V was trimmed by 0 bases and J by 4 bases, leaving 12 bases between them. Germline CDR1 is GTSNPN and CDR2 is SVGIG (reference sequence). This CDR3 is 14 amino acids long. The CDR3 bases are TGTGCCTGGAGTGTAACAGGGACCCTCTATGGCTACACCTTC. It yields the protein CAWSVTGTLYGYTF.

The V gene is TRBV11-2, the J gene TRBJ2-5; D might be TRBD2 (6 bases). V dropped 0 bases and J dropped 3 bases, with 20 bases sitting between them. Germline values: CDR1 SGHAT, CDR2 FQNNGV. The CDR3 is made up of 18 amino acids. CDR3: CASSLDSIGGWRKETQYF. CDR3 nucleotides: TGTGCCAGCAGCTTAGATAGTATCGGGGGTTGGAGGAAAGAGACCCAGTACTTC.

The chain uses TRBV2 and TRBJ1-4, with TRBD1 as a possible D gene (6 bases). Germline V gives CDR1 SNHLY, CDR2 FYNNEI. V was cut by 7 bases and J by 6 bases, with 15 bases left in between. The CDR3 runs 14 residues. The CDR3: CASTEDRKDEKLFF. The DNA of the CDR3 is TGTGCCAGCACCGAAGACAGGAAGGATGAAAAACTGTTTTTT.

The chain joins TRBV7-8 to TRBJ2-5; D not resolved. The CDR3 covers 17 residues. Trimming pared 1 base from V and 1 base from J, leaving 16 bases between. Germline V gives CDR1 SGHVS, CDR2 FQNEAQ. CDR3 sequence reads: CASSLGPGIPAQETQYF. For the CDR3, the DNA is TGTGCCAGCAGCTTAGGGCCGGGCATCCCTGCCCAAGAGACCCAGTACTTC.

V is TRBV9 and J is TRBJ2-7; TRBD2 agrees at 13 bases. The germline V gene encodes CDR1 SGDLS and CDR2 YYNGEE. V was pared by 5 bases and J by 5 bases, with 7 bases of the junction left unmatched. The CDR3 extends over 15 amino acids. The DNA for the CDR3 is TGTGCCAGCAGTTACACTGGGACTAGCGGGGACGAGCAGTACTTC. Its translation is CASSYTGTSGDEQYF.

V usage is TRBV27 and J usage is TRBJ2-7; the match to TRBD1 covers 9 bases. Germline CDR1 MNHEY, CDR2 SMNVEV (reference sequence). There are 16 residues in the CDR3. The V and J ends lost 10 bases and 5 bases, in that order; junction bases with no gene match: 18. The CDR3 loop is CATASRDRVGGNEQYF. In DNA form, the CDR3 reads TGTGCCACCGCGTCCCGGGACAGGGTCGGCGGGAACGAGCAGTACTTC.

A word on this clone: Other nucleotide sequences in the sample specify the same CDR3. The V and J genes are TRBV19 and TRBJ2-5; no clear D. Trimming removed 0 bases at V and 2 bases at J, with 7 bases between. Germline CDR1 LNHDA, CDR2 SQIVND (reference sequence). This CDR3 contains 14 residues. The CDR3: CASSIDLGQETQYF. The CDR3 DNA reads as TGTGCCAGTAGTATAGATCTGGGGCAAGAGACCCAGTACTTC.

A remark on this clone: This sample includes further DNA sequences coding for the same CDR3. This rearrangement joins TRBV7-9 to TRBJ2-1; 10 positions match TRBD2. There are 16 residues in the CDR3. The J segment lost 1 base and the V segment lost 3 bases, leaving 3 bases of the junction unmatched. Germline V gene lookup returns CDR1 SEHNR and CDR2 FQNEAQ (reference sequence). The CDR3 coding sequence is TGTGCCAGCAGCTTCCCTAGCGGGAGTTCCTACAATGAGCAGTTCTTC. Translated, it gives CASSFPSGSSYNEQFF.

This rearrangement joins TRBV11-2 to TRBJ2-1, with 8 positions matching TRBD2. Per germline, CDR1 SGHAT and CDR2 FQNNGV. V lost 1 base and J lost 3; bases outside the gene matches: 5. The CDR3 has 16 amino acids. The CDR3 region is CASSLVPLAGYNEQFF. CDR3 DNA sequence: TGTGCCAGCAGCTTAGTCCCGCTAGCGGGCTACAATGAGCAGTTCTTC.

The chain uses TRBV5-4 and TRBJ1-2; no definite D call. This CDR3 comprises 14 residues. V gave up 5 bases and J gave up 3 bases, with 14 bases separating them. Per the germline V gene, CDR1 is SGHNT and CDR2 is YYREEE (reference sequence). DNA for the CDR3: TGTGCCAGCAGACTTTGGGGTGGAGACTATGGCTACACCTTC. Protein: CASRLWGGDYGYTF.

The rearrangement uses TRBV27 and TRBJ2-2, with TRBD1 as a possible D gene (5 bases). Trimming removed 7 bases at V and 6 bases at J, with 12 bases between. CDR3 length: 13 residues. Germline V CDR1 and CDR2: MNHEY, SMNVEV (reference sequence). The CDR3 reads CASTPGFPGELFF. The CDR3 bases are TGTGCCAGCACCCCAGGGTTCCCCGGGGAGCTGTTTTTT.

The chain is built from TRBV30 and TRBJ1-5; TRBD1 agrees at 9 bases. Germline V CDR1 and CDR2: GTSNPN, SVGIG (reference sequence). V lost 5 bases to trimming and J lost 4 bases; unmatched junction nucleotides: 6. This CDR3 region has 14 residues. CDR3 residues: CAWASGTGNQPQHF. In DNA, the CDR3 is TGTGCCTGGGCCTCCGGGACAGGGAATCAGCCCCAGCATTTT.

The chain recombines TRBV7-6 with TRBJ2-7, with 9 positions matching TRBD2. Germline V gene lookup returns CDR1 SGHVS and CDR2 FNYEAQ. The CDR3 runs 14 residues. With 8 bases clipped from V and 3 bases from J, the junction kept 8 bases outside the gene matches. The CDR3 sequence: CASSGGGANYEQYF. For the CDR3, the DNA is TGTGCCAGCTCCGGCGGGGGGGCGAACTACGAGCAGTACTTC.